This TCR beta chain was documented in a study of neurological immune-mediated disorders. This clonotype appeared many times. The CDR3 sequence is 15 residues long. Germline CDR1 is SGHRS and CDR2 is YFSETQ. Between the trimmed V and J ends, which lost 1 base and 7 bases, there was a span of 17 bases. Each CDR3 protein gets one entry after TCRdb re-called the 5' RACE reads with MiXCR. Of about 46,000 distinct CDR3 sequences in the sample, 1.5% to 2% were seen once. V gene TRBV5-1 combines with J gene TRBJ1-2; perhaps TRBD1 as D (6 bases). The sequencing sample was made of PBMCs. The TCR originated in a woman aged 40 to 50 with multiple sclerosis. The CDR3 bases are TGCGCCAGCAGCTTGCGATCAGTCAGGGGAGGTGGCTACACCTTC. Protein product: CASSLRSVRGGGYTF.